Listed below are T cell receptor beta chains from one sample, sequenced in a study of T cell responses to AZD1222 COVID-19 vaccine. Only in-frame clones appear in the TCRdb table, and some are missing; sequencing was by immunoSEQ multiplex PCR. The repertoire has more than 50,000 clones, 70% to 85% of them found once; the top ten carry 20%. Specimen: peripheral blood, collected on day 0 of AZD1222 vaccination. The receptors originated from an adult in good health. Each CDR3 is given with its conserved first and last residue. Fields, in order: clone size, D gene, J gene, V gene, CDR3 DNA, CDR3 protein. A D gene is named only where the DNA matches it firmly. The listing skips clone size in some rows; elsewhere it reads once, few, many or a size class.

>.|.|TRBJ1-6|TRBV19
TGTGCCAGTAGTATAGGGTCCGGGGATGTTGGATCACCCCTCCACTTT
CASSIGSGDVGSPLHF
>.|.|TRBJ2-3|TRBV30
TGTGCCTGGAGACTCTGGAGTTCCTCTAGCACAGATACGCAGTATTTT
CAWRLWSSSSTDTQYF
>few|TRBD1|TRBJ2-1|TRBV2
TGTGCCAGCAGTAAACCGGGACAGCTATACAATGAGCAGTTCTTC
CASSKPGQLYNEQFF
>.|.|TRBJ1-3|TRBV5-1
TGCGCCAGCTGTCCTTATGGTCCTATCAATGGAAACACCATATATTTT
CASCPYGPINGNTIYF
>.|TRBD2|TRBJ2-4|TRBV5-1
TGCGCCAGCAGCTTGAGAGCGGGAGGGATAGCCAAAAACATTCAGTACTTC
CASSLRAGGIAKNIQYF
>.|.|TRBJ1-5|TRBV5-4
TGTGCCAGCAGCTTGGGGGGGAGCAATCAGCCCCAGCATTTT
CASSLGGSNQPQHF
>.|TRBD1|TRBJ1-3|TRBV29-1
TGCAGCGCGACGGGACAGGGATCTGGAAACACCATATATTTT
CSATGQGSGNTIYF
>.|.|TRBJ2-5|TRBV6-2/TRBV6-3
TGTGCCAGCAGTCTAGCCCTGACTGCACCCAGCGAGGAGACCCAGTACTTC
CASSLALTAPSEETQYF
>.|TRBD2|TRBJ2-7|TRBV18
TGTGCCAGCTCACCTGGAGCGGGAGGATCCTACGAGCAGTACTTC
CASSPGAGGSYEQYF
>.|.|TRBJ1-1|TRBV6-5
TGTGCCAGCCAGTTTACGAACACTGAAGCTTTCTTT
CASQFTNTEAFF
>.|.|TRBJ1-6|TRBV7-2
TGTGCCAGCACCCTCCGGGTAATATCCACTTCACCCCTCCACTTT
CASTLRVISTSPLHF
>.|TRBD2|TRBJ2-7|TRBV11-2
TGTGCCAGCAGCTTAGTGACTAGCGGGAGGTCCTACGAGCAGTACTTC
CASSLVTSGRSYEQYF
>.|.|TRBJ2-1|TRBV7-6
TGTGCCAGCAGCTTAGAGACGTCCTCCTACAATGAGCAGTTCTTC
CASSLETSSYNEQFF
>.|.|TRBJ2-7|TRBV4-1
TGCGCCAGCAGCCGATTCGGGCCCAGCACCCTCAGTGGCTACGAGCAGTACTTC
CASSRFGPSTLSGYEQYF
>.|.|TRBJ2-5|TRBV5-5
TGTGCCAGCAGCCCCGGGTGGCTCAAGGAGACCCAGTACTTC
CASSPGWLKETQYF
>.|TRBD1|TRBJ1-2|TRBV7-9
TGTGCCAGCAGCTTAGATGGGACAGGGGGCGACACCTTC
CASSLDGTGGDTF